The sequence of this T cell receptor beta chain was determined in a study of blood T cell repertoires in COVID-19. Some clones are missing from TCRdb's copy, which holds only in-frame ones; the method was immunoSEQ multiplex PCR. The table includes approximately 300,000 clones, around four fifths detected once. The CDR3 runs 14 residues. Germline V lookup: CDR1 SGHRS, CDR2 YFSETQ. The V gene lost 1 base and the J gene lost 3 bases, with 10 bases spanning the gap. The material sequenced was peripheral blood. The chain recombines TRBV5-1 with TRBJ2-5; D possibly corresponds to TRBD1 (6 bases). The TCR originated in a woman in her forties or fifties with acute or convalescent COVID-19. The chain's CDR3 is CASSLQTGKETQYF. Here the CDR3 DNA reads TGCGCCAGCAGCTTGCAGACAGGAAAAGAGACCCAGTACTTC. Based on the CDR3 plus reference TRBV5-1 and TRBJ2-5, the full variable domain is KAGVTQTPRYLIKTRGQQVTLSCSPISGHRSVSWYQQTPGQGLQFLFEYFSETQRNKGNFPGRFSGRQFSNSRSEMNVSTLELGDSALYLCASSLQTGKETQYFGPGTRLLVL.